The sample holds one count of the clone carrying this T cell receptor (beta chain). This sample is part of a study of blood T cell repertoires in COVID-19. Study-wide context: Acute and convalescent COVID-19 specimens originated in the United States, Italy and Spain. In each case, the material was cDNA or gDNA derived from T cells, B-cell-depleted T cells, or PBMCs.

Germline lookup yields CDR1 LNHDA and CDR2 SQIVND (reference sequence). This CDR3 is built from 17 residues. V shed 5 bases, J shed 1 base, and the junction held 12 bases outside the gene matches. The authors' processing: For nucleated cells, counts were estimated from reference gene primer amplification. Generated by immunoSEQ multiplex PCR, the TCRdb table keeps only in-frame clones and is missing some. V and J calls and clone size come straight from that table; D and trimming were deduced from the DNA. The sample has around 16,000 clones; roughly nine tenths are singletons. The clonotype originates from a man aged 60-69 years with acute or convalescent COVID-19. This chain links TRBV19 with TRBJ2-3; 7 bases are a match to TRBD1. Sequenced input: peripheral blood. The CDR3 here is CASSSGTGTAGTDTQYF. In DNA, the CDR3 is TGTGCCAGTAGTTCTGGAACCGGGACAGCTGGCACAGATACGCAGTATTTT.